Listed below are T cell receptor beta chains from one sample, sequenced in a study of shared clonotypes between healthy human individuals. The table came from immunoSEQ multiplex PCR; TCRdb's copy has only in-frame clones and leaves some out. Of 2,500,000 or so clones in the sample, around 90% were seen once. Input material: naive CD4+ T cells from PBMCs. The source of these receptors is a man aged 18 to 29 in good health. Some clones in this sample may be carry-over from other donors' samples. CDR3s leave out the opening cysteine and the closing phenylalanine or tryptophan.

V,CDR3
TRBV28,ASSLGPSPYGYT
TRBV4-3,ASSQDSGRAPTDTQY
TRBV5-1,ASSFSGAGNTIY
TRBV7-2,ASSLAPVVYGYT
TRBV7-3,ASSLKWGDIQY
TRBV5-1,ASSLAPQAEQF
TRBV5-4,ASSLEPRSYEQY
TRBV12-5,ASGLVGSSGELF
TRBV12-5,ASGPREATDTQY
TRBV29-1,SVAEGAPETQY
TRBV9,ASSVASGLGTDTQY
TRBV19,ASSIGFRTNIQY